This record concerns one T cell receptor beta chain sequence. Its antigen remains unknown. This sample was taken from a study of long-term antiretroviral therapy in people with HIV. Study results and caveats: The study found narrower CDR3 length ranges in HIV repertoires than in controls. Repertoire composition at all time points was dominated by clones that had expanded before ART.

The V end lost 7 bases, the J end lost 5 bases, and 12 bases lay between the germline ends. Looked up from germline, CDR1 is LNHDA and CDR2 is SQIVND (reference sequence). The CDR3 covers 13 residues. Running of the v3.0 immunoSEQ assay took place at survey level. This table comes from immunoSEQ multiplex PCR, and its TCRdb copy is limited to in-frame clones, with some not included. The repertoire holds some 31,000 clones, with roughly 97% as singletons. The TCR sequence derives from a man aged 25-40 years with HIV. V usage is TRBV19 and J usage is TRBJ1-5, with D unresolved. Material: unsorted PBMCs, obtained 6.9 years after starting antiretroviral therapy. CDR3 region: CASIGNIYQPQHF. In DNA form, the CDR3 reads TGTGCCAGTATTGGGAACATTTATCAGCCCCAGCATTTT.